This T cell receptor (beta chain) was documented in a study of T-cell reconstitution after alpha-beta-depleted transplantation in children (dated by TCRdb to between 2015 and 2016). As for the study more broadly: Using TCR repertoire profiling, the study quantitatively followed how T-cell immune reconstitution unfolded in children after TCRalphabeta/CD19-depleted allogeneic hematopoietic cell transplantation.

About this clonotype: Its specific antigen is unknown. Per-base quality was not reported, and no clone a single base away is much larger than it.

Library construction relied on PCR. Sequencer: Illumina HiSeq 2500. Molecular barcoding was employed in the preparation of TCR libraries, with unique molecular identifiers being used to normalize TCRbeta repertoire quantification. The raw public data were reprocessed by TCRdb itself: fastp quality trimming at Q25, MiXCR clonotype calling, in-frame beta chains only. Records with the same CDR3 protein are collapsed into one entry carrying the most frequent genes and DNA. The sample table holds about 900,000 distinct CDR3 sequences, of which 25% to 30% were seen once. The ten largest make up approximately 30% of the sample. V is reduced by 1 base and J by 5 bases, leaving a spacing of 15 bases between them. Reading from cysteine to phenylalanine, the CDR3 counts 15 amino acids. The entry retains the CDR3 DNA only, 45 bases that are in frame from base 1. From a lookup of the germline V gene (reference sequence), CDR1 and CDR2 are LGHDT and YNNKEL.

This sample's treatment or condition label indicates: allogeneic hematopoietic cell transplantation with graft depleted of TCRalphabeta T cells and CD19 B cells. The transplant recipients were children given TCRalphabeta/CD19-depleted allogeneic hematopoietic cell grafts. What the study reported, not specific to this receptor: In some patients, high TCRbeta diversity at day 60 was attributed to recipient T cells and intrathymic progenitors that had survived conditioning. The apparently early alphabetaT-cell count recovery about two months after transplant was reportedly dependent on only several hundred rapidly expanded clones derived from non-depleted graft cells. Over the following months the frequencies of hyperexpanded clones went down, and after one year T-cell counts and TCRbeta diversity were mostly credited to newly produced T cells.

The chain is made from TRBV3-1 and TRBJ2-7, and possibly TRBD1, on 7 matching bases. Sequences were derived from PBMCs, mostly from graft donor cells, sampled 360 days after TCRalphabeta/CD19-depleted stem cell transplant. The sequence came from a boy younger than two who had a stem cell transplant for SCID, so the T cells may come from the graft donor. Here is the DNA: TGTGCCAGCAGCCAAGGCGGCAGGGGGGATCACGAGCAGTACTTC. Its protein product is CASSQGGRGDHEQYF.